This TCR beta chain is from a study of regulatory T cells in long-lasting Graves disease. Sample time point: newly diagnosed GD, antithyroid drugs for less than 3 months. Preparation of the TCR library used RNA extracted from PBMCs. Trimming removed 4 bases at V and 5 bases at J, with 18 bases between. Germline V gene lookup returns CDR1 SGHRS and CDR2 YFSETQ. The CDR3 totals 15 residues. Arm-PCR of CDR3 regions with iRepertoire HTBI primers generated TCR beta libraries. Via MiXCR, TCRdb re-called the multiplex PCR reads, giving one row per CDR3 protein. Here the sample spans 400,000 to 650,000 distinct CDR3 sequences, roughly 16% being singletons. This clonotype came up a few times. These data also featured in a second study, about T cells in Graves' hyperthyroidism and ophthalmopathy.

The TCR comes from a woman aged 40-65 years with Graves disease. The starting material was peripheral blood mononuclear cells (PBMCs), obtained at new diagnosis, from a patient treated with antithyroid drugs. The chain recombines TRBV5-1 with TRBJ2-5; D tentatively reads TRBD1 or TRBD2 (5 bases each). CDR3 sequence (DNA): TGCGCCAGCAGCCCAACCGGCAGGGACGGGGAGACCCAGTACTTC. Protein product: CASSPTGRDGETQYF.